This T cell receptor beta chain was recovered during a study of T cell responses to AZD1222 COVID-19 vaccine. Overall study context: Second doses were pooled across both intervals (about 4 or about 12 weeks). Notes on the study in general: Donors, mostly white British, included more females; clonal diversity was possibly underestimated. Nearly half of spike-specific TCRs reportedly go after variant regions that carry no mutations. Spike as a whole was targeted by vaccine-associated CD4 TCRs, dominant at 160-218 and 743-854.

Note on this clone: As yet, its antigen is unknown.

Method: immunoSEQ multiplex PCR; TCRdb's copy keeps in-frame clones and lacks some. Of 130,000 or so clones listed, about 90% were seen once; the top ten hold 1.5% to 2%. CDR1 and CDR2 from the germline V gene are LGHDT and YNNKEL (reference sequence). CDR3 length: 14 amino acids. V lost 8 bases and J lost 2, with 15 bases in between. The chain carries TRBV3-1 (or the pseudogene TRBV3-2) and TRBJ1-2; the D gene is possibly TRBD1 (5 bases). This receptor was taken from an adult in good health. Sequences were derived from peripheral blood, sampled on day 0 of AZD1222 vaccination. The CDR3 nucleotides read TGTGCCAGCGGACATCAAGCGGGAAACTATGGCTACACCTTC. It codes for CASGHQAGNYGYTF.